This TCR beta chain was identified in a study of blood T cell repertoires in COVID-19. Study-wide context: Samples came from the United States, Italy and Spain, spanning acute and convalescent COVID-19. PBMCs, B-cell-depleted T cells, or T cells were the source of the cDNA or gDNA that made up the material.

Per the original data handling: Reference gene primer amplification in the assay estimated nucleated cell counts. Produced via immunoSEQ multiplex PCR; TCRdb's table is partial and in-frame only. V and J calls and clone size come straight from that table; D and trimming were deduced from the DNA. Seen here are 75,000 to 100,000 clones, about 83% observed once, and the top ten hold almost 5.5%. Germline assignment: CDR1 SGHAT and CDR2 FQNNGV. Trimming took 4 bases from V and 6 from J, leaving 16 bases between them. The CDR3 sequence is 15 residues long. The receptor's source is a man aged 55-75 years with acute or convalescent COVID-19. This sequence joins TRBV11-2 and TRBJ2-1; D gene uncertain. Input material: peripheral blood. CDR3 DNA: TGTGCCAGCAGCTCAGTATTTGGGCCTTTCAATGAGCAGTTCTTC. Translating it yields CASSSVFGPFNEQFF.